This record looks at one TCR beta chain sequence and its context. The antigen remains undetermined. The PCR ran on 60 Vbeta and 13 Jbeta primers. Sequencing used immunoSEQ multiplex PCR; TCRdb keeps in-frame clones, though not all of them. The sample yields around 170,000 clones, 75% to 90% seen once. This specimen belongs to a study of cytomegalovirus exposure and HLA in healthy donors. Study at large: Genotyping showed roughly 81% of 350 to 400 donors falling in the Caucasian-associated ancestry cluster. Whole-study findings and limits: While the bulk of TCR sequences proved rare, some public TCRs turned up in many donors. In a later analysis, donors in an Asian-associated ancestry cluster reportedly had fewer N-insertions in productive TCRs than the cohort mean.

Germline loops: CDR1 MDHEN, CDR2 SYDVKM. The CDR3 contains 14 residues. Trimming cost V 3 bases and J 3 bases; bases outside gene matches: 1. This clonotype originated in a girl aged 10-17 years in good health and CMV-seropositive. The chain links TRBV28 to TRBJ2-1; 8 nucleotides match TRBD2. Input material: PBMCs. The CDR3 nucleotides read TGTGCCAGCAGTTTGACTAGCGACTACAATGAGCAGTTCTTC. Protein product: CASSLTSDYNEQFF.